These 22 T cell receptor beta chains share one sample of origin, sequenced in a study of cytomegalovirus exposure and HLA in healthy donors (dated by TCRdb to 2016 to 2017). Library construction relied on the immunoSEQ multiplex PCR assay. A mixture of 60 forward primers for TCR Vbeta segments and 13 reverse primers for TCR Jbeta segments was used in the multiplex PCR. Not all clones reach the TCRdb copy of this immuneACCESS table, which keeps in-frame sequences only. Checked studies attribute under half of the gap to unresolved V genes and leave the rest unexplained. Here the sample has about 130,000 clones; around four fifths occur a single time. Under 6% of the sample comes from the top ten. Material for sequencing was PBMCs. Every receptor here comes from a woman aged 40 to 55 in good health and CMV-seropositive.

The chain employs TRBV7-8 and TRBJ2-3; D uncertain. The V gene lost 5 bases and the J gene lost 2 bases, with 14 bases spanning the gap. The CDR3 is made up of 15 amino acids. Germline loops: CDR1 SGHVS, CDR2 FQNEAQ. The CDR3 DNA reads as TGTGCCAGCAGCCGAATCGGCGGATTCACAGATACGCAGTATTTT. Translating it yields CASSRIGGFTDTQYF.

This CDR3 is CASSLASWGQDGELFF. The DNA for the CDR3 is TGTGCCAGCAGCTTAGCGTCTTGGGGGCAAGACGGGGAGCTGTTTTTT. V usage is TRBV7-8 and J usage is TRBJ2-2, with D perhaps matching TRBD1 (6 bases). V was shortened by 0 bases and J by 7 bases, with 15 bases between the two germline ends. Looked up from germline, CDR1 is SGHVS and CDR2 is FQNEAQ. The CDR3 length is 16 residues.

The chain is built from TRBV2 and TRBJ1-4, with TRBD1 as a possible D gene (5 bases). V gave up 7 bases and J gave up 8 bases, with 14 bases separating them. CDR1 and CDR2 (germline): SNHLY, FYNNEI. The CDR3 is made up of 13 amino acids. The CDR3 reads CASTPTGVEKLFF. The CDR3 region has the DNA TGTGCCAGCACACCTACGGGGGTAGAAAAACTGTTTTTT.

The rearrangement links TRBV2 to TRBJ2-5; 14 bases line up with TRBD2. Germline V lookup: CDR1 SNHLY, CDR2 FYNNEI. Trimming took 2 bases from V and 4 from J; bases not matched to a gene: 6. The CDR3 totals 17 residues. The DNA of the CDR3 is TGTGCCAGCAGTGAATCCCTTGGGACTAGCGGGGGAGAGACCCAGTACTTC. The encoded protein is CASSESLGTSGGETQYF.

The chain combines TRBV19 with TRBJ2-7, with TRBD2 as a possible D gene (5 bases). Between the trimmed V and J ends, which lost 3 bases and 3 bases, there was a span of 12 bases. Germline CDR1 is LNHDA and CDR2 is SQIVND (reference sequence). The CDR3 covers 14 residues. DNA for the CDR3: TGTGCCAGTAGTATCGCTGGACTCCACTACGAGCAGTACTTC. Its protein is CASSIAGLHYEQYF.

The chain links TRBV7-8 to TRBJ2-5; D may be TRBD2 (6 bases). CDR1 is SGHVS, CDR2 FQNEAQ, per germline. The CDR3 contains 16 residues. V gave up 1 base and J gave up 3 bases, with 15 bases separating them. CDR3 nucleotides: TGTGCCAGCAGCTTAGGAGTTGGGGTAGCGGAAGAGACCCAGTACTTC. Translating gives CASSLGVGVAEETQYF.

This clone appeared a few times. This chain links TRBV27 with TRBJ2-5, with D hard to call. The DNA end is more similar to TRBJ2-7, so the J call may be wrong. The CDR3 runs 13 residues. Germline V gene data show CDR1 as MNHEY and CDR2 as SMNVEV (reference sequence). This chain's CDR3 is CASSLGGTYEQYF. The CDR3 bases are TGTGCCAGCAGTTTAGGCGGTACCTACGAGCAGTACTTC.

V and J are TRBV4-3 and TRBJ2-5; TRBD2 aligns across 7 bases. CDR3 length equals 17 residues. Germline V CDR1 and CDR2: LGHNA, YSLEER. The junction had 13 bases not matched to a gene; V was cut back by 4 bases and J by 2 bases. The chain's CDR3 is CASSRSLAVTPQETQYF. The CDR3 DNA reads TGCGCCAGCAGCCGATCTCTAGCGGTAACCCCACAAGAGACCCAGTACTTC.

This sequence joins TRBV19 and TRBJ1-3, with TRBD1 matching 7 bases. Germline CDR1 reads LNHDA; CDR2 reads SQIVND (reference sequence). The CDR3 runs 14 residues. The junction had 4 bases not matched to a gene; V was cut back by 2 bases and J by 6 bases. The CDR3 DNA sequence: TGTGCCAGTAGTATAACGGGACAGATAAACACCATATATTTT. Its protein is CASSITGQINTIYF.

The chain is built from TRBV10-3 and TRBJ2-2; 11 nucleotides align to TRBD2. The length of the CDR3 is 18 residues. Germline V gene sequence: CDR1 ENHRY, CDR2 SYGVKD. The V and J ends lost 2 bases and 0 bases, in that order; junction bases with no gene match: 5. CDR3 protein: CAISERLAGGANTGELFF. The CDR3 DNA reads TGTGCCATCAGTGAGCGGCTAGCGGGGGGAGCGAACACCGGGGAGCTGTTTTTT.

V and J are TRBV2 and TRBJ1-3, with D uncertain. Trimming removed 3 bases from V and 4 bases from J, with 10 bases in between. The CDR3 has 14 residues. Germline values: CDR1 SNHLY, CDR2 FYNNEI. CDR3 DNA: TGTGCCAGCAGTGAGTCCCCTCCCGGAAACACCATATATTTT. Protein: CASSESPPGNTIYF.

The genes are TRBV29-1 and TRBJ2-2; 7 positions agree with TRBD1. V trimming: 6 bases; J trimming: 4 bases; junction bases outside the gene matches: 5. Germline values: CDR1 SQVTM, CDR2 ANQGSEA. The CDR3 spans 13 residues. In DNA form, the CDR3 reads TGCAGCGTCTCGGGACAGATCACCGGGGAGCTGTTTTTT. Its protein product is CSVSGQITGELFF.

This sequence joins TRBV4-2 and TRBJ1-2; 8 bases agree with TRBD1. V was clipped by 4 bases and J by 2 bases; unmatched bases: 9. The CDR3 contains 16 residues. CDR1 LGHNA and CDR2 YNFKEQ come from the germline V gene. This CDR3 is CASSLGEDRANYGYTF. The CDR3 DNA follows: TGTGCCAGCAGCCTAGGAGAGGACAGGGCCAACTATGGCTACACCTTC.

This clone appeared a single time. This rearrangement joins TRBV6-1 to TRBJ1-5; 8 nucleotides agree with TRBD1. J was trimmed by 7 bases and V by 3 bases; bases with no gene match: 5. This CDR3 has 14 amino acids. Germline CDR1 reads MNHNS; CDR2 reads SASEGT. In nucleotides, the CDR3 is TGTGCCAGCAGTGAGTTTCGGGACAGGCAGCCCCAGCATTTT. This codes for CASSEFRDRQPQHF.

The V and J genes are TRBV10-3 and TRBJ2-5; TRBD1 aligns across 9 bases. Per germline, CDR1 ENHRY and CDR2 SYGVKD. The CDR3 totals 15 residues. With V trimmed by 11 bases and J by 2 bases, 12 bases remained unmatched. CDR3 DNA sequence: TGTGCCGCGGCCCCCACCGGGACAGGGCAAGAGACCCAGTACTTC. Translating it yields CAAAPTGTGQETQYF.

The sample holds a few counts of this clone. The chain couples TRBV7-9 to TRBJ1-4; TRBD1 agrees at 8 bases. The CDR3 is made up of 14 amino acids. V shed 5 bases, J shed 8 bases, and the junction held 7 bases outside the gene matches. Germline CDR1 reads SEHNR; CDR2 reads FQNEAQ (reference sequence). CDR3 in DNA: TGTGCCAGCAGCAGGGGACAGGTGGGAGAAAAACTGTTTTTT. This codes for CASSRGQVGEKLFF.

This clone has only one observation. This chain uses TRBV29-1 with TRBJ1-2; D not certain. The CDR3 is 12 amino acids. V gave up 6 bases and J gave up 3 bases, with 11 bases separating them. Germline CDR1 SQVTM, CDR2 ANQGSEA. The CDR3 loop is CSVEGFDYGYTF. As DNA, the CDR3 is TGCAGCGTGGAGGGTTTCGACTATGGCTACACCTTC.

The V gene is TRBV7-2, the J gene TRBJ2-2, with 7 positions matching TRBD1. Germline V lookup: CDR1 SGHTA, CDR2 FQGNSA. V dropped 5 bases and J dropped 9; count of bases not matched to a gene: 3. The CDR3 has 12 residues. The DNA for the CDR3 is TGTGCCAGCAGCCTTAGGGGGCGGGAGCTGTTTTTT. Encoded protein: CASSLRGRELFF.

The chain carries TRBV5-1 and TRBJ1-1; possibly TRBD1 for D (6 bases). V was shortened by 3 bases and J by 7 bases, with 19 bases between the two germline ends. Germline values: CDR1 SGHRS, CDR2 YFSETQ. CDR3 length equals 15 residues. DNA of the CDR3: TGCGCCAGCAGCTACGGGGGGGACACGGTTCGTGAAGCTTTCTTT. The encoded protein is CASSYGGDTVREAFF.

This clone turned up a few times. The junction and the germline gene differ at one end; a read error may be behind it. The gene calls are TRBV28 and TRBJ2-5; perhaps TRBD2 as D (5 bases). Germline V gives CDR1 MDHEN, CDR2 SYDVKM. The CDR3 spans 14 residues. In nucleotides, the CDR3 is TGTGCCAGCAGTGGAGGTCGCCACCAAAAGACCCAGTACTTC. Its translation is CASSGGRHQKTQYF.

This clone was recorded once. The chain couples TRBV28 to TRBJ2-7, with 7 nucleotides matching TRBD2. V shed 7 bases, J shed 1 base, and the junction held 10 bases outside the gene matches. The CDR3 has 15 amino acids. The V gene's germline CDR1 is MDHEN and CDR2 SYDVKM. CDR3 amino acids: CASTPGGSNSYEQYF. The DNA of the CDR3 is TGTGCCAGCACCCCGGGGGGTTCAAATTCCTACGAGCAGTACTTC.

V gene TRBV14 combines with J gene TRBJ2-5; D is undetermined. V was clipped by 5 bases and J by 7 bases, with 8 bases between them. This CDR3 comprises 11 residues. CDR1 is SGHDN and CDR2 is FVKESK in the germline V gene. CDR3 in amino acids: CASSFGGTQYF. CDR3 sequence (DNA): TGTGCCAGCAGCTTCGGCGGGACCCAGTACTTC.